The 32 T cell receptor beta chains presented below share a single source sample, sequenced in a study of metastatic and nonmetastatic thyroid tumors. TCRdb re-clonotyped the PCR reads via MiXCR. The data contain over 12,000 clones, around 29% of them singletons. Patients had received no treatment of any kind before thyroid surgery. The sequenced sample was tumor tissue. These receptors originate from a female donor with papillary thyroid cancer or a benign thyroid nodule (not recorded which). Some clones in this sample may be carry-over from other donors' samples.

In its sample, this clone was seen a few times. The chain is built from TRBV28 and TRBJ1-6; D call uncertain. V lost 1 base, J lost 6 bases, and 10 bases lay in between. The CDR3 is 15 amino acids. Germline V gives CDR1 MDHEN, CDR2 SYDVKM. CDR3 protein: CASSLLGSVNSPLHF. CDR3 nucleotide sequence: TGTGCCAGCAGTTTATTAGGTTCAGTTAATTCACCCCTCCACTTT.

The J gene is TRBJ2-7, the V gene TRBV18; no reliable D call. Germline lookup yields CDR1 KGHSH and CDR2 LQKENI. This CDR3 has 14 residues. V was clipped by 4 bases and J by 2 bases, with 12 bases between them. This CDR3 is CASSLRQGPYEQYF. The CDR3 DNA sequence: TGTGCCAGCTCACTAAGACAAGGACCCTACGAGCAGTACTTC.

By frequency in the sample, this clone is large. This sequence joins TRBV24-1 and TRBJ2-1; no definite D call. CDR3 length equals 17 residues. Trimming shortened V by 2 bases and J by 0 bases, and 13 bases separated the two germline ends. Germline-derived CDR1 and CDR2 are KGHDR and SFDVKD. CDR3 protein: CATSDSPQASSYNEQFF. CDR3 sequence (DNA): TGTGCCACCAGTGATTCTCCACAAGCGAGCTCCTACAATGAGCAGTTCTTC.

The V gene is TRBV7-8, the J gene TRBJ2-7, with 12 bases matching TRBD2. Germline loops: CDR1 SGHVS, CDR2 FQNEAQ. J gave up 3 bases and V 4 bases, and 4 bases lay outside the gene matches. The CDR3 has 15 amino acids. CDR3 region: CASSSGLAGYYEQYF. In DNA, the CDR3 is TGTGCCAGCAGCTCGGGACTAGCGGGTTACTACGAGCAGTACTTC.

The chain employs TRBV4-1 and TRBJ2-6; a possible D gene is TRBD1 (5 bases). Germline V lookup: CDR1 MGHRA, CDR2 YSYEKL. This CDR3 has 16 amino acids. V was clipped by 1 base and J by 1 base, with 8 bases between them. The CDR3 region has the DNA TGCGCCAGCAGCCAAGCCCCAGGGTCTGGGGCCAACGTCCTGACTTTC. Translation: CASSQAPGSGANVLTF.

This clone was detected many times. The gene calls are TRBV20-1 and TRBJ2-5; tentatively, D is TRBD1 (5 bases). V shed 1 base and J shed 4 bases, with 10 bases lying between them. The germline CDR1 and CDR2 sequences are DFQATT and SNEGSKA (reference sequence). The CDR3 covers 13 residues. The CDR3 loop reads CSARVQGGETQYF. CDR3 DNA sequence: TGCAGTGCTAGAGTTCAGGGTGGAGAGACCCAGTACTTC.

This clone showed up just once. The chain employs TRBV7-9 and TRBJ2-7; 8 positions match TRBD1. This CDR3 is 14 amino acids long. With V trimmed by 4 bases and J by 3 bases, 5 bases remained unmatched. Per germline, CDR1 SEHNR and CDR2 FQNEAQ (reference sequence). The CDR3 coding sequence is TGTGCCAGCAGCTCAGGACAGGGTAGCTACGAGCAGTACTTC. The encoded protein is CASSSGQGSYEQYF. Drawing the rest from reference TRBV7-9 and TRBJ2-7, the complete variable domain is DTGVSQNPRHKITKRGQNVTFRCDPISEHNRLYWYRQTLGQGPEFLTYFQNEAQLEKSRLLSDRFSAERPKGSFSTLEIQRTEQGDSAMYLCASSSGQGSYEQYFGPGTRLTVT.

This clone was picked up a small number of times. The chain combines TRBV6-2 or TRBV6-3 with TRBJ2-7; 10 nucleotides match TRBD2. Germline CDR1 is MNHEY and CDR2 is SVGEGT. CDR3 length: 14 residues. V was pared by 6 bases and J by 6 bases, with 8 bases of the junction left unmatched. In nucleotides, the CDR3 is TGTGCCAGCAGCTTACACAGCGGGAGGGCCGAGCAGTACTTC. Residues: CASSLHSGRAEQYF.

This clone was observed a few times. The chain uses TRBV30 and TRBJ1-6; D is undetermined. Germline assignment: CDR1 GTSNPN and CDR2 SVGIG (reference sequence). Trimming removed 2 bases at V and 6 bases at J, with 11 bases between. The CDR3 is made up of 14 amino acids. CDR3 sequence: CAWSREAANSPLHF. The CDR3, as DNA: TGTGCCTGGAGTCGGGAGGCGGCTAATTCACCCCTCCACTTT.

In the case of this clone: The germline gene is not matched at one end of the junction; a read error may be the cause. The V gene is TRBV4-3, the J gene TRBJ1-2; D perhaps matches TRBD1 (5 bases). The CDR3 loop spans 15 amino acids. The germline CDR1 and CDR2 sequences are LGHNA and YSLEER. In nucleotides, the CDR3 is TGCGCCAACAGCCAAGAAAAGGGGAACAGCTATGGCTACACCTTC. Protein product: CANSQEKGNSYGYTF.

The rearrangement links TRBV30 to TRBJ2-1; 9 bases line up with TRBD2. With 3 bases clipped from V and 7 bases from J, the junction kept 7 bases outside the gene matches. This CDR3 is 14 amino acids long. The germline CDR1 and CDR2 sequences are GTSNPN and SVGIG (reference sequence). The CDR3 reads CAWSTKREVNEQFF. CDR3 bases: TGTGCCTGGAGCACAAAGCGGGAGGTGAATGAGCAGTTCTTC.

The rearrangement uses TRBV6-1 and TRBJ1-5; 7 bases agree with TRBD1. This CDR3 is 16 amino acids long. The V segment lost 6 bases and the J segment 5 bases; nucleotides outside the gene matches: 13. Germline-derived CDR1 and CDR2 are MNHNS and SASEGT. CDR3 coding DNA: TGTGCCAGCAGAGTTTCCGGGACAGCGGCGGATCAGCCCCAGCATTTT. Its translation: CASRVSGTAADQPQHF.

This clone has a handful of counts. The chain employs TRBV6-5 and TRBJ1-2; no clear D gene. Germline values: CDR1 MNHEY, CDR2 SVGAGI. The V gene lost 10 bases and the J gene lost 8 bases, with 11 bases spanning the gap. This CDR3 comprises 10 residues. The CDR3 protein is CAIKHGGYTF. The CDR3 DNA reads as TGTGCCATCAAACATGGCGGCTACACCTTC.

This clone was seen at least ten times. The chain carries TRBV12-3 or TRBV12-4 and TRBJ2-1; D may match TRBD1 or TRBD2 (7 bases each). This CDR3 contains 16 residues. V was pared by 7 bases and J by 0 bases, with 16 bases between. This chain's CDR3 is CASTYQGGSSYNEQFF. The CDR3 DNA reads TGTGCCAGCACCTATCAGGGGGGGAGCTCCTACAATGAGCAGTTCTTC.

This clone turned up a few times. In DNA, the CDR3 is TGTGCCAGCGCGACCGGGACTAACACAGATACGCAGTATTTT. Its protein product is CASATGTNTDTQYF. The chain uses TRBV27 and TRBJ2-3; 7 nucleotides agree with TRBD2. CDR1 MNHEY and CDR2 SMNVEV come from the germline V gene (reference sequence). Trimming at V came to 8 bases and at J to 2 bases, leaving 7 bases not matched to a gene. The length of the CDR3 is 14 residues.

V is TRBV11-2 and J is TRBJ2-5; weak D call: TRBD2 (6 bases). Germline values: CDR1 SGHAT, CDR2 FQNNGV. V dropped 6 bases and J dropped 5 bases, with 16 bases sitting between them. CDR3 length equals 14 residues. DNA for the CDR3: TGTGCCAGCAGACGCGGAGGGGCCTGGGAGACCCAGTACTTC. It encodes CASRRGGAWETQYF.

This clone was counted a few times. The chain combines TRBV2 with TRBJ2-2; no definite D call. The CDR3 loop spans 15 amino acids. Trimming stripped 3 bases from V and 5 bases from J, with 13 bases between. Germline V gene sequence: CDR1 SNHLY, CDR2 FYNNEI. Written as DNA, the CDR3 is TGTGCCAGCAGTGAGGTGGTACCAAATACCGGGGAGCTGTTTTTT. Protein: CASSEVVPNTGELFF.

The chain recombines TRBV9 with TRBJ2-7; 9 bases line up with TRBD1. Germline V gives CDR1 SGDLS, CDR2 YYNGEE. Trimming cost V 4 bases and J 3 bases; bases outside gene matches: 2. The CDR3 is 13 residues long. The CDR3 is CASSSGQGYEQYF. Written as DNA, the CDR3 is TGTGCCAGCAGCTCGGGACAGGGCTACGAGCAGTACTTC.

The rearrangement joins TRBV10-1 to TRBJ2-1; D is perhaps TRBD1 or TRBD2 (5 bases each). The CDR3 totals 15 residues. V was cut by 2 bases and J by 3 bases, with 11 bases left in between. Germline loops: CDR1 WNHNN, CDR2 SYGVQD (reference sequence). CDR3 DNA: TGCGCCAGCAGTGAGAGCACTGGGGGCTACAATGAGCAGTTCTTC. The encoded protein is CASSESTGGYNEQFF.

This clone has ten or more counts. Other nucleotide sequences from this sample produce the same CDR3. J is TRBJ2-7 and V is TRBV20-1, with 7 nucleotides matching TRBD2. This CDR3 has 14 residues. Per the germline V gene, CDR1 is DFQATT and CDR2 is SNEGSKA (reference sequence). After removal of 3 bases from V and 6 bases from J, the junction contained 11 bases not matched to a gene. This chain's CDR3 is CSASAGLGLLEQYF. CDR3 DNA sequence: TGCAGTGCTAGTGCTGGACTAGGGCTTCTCGAGCAGTACTTC.

In its sample, this clone was seen a few times. V and J are TRBV19 and TRBJ1-6; 7 nucleotides line up with TRBD1. This CDR3 spans 15 amino acids. The V gene end was trimmed by 0 bases and the J gene end by 7 bases; junction bases not matched to a gene: 3. Germline CDR1 LNHDA, CDR2 SQIVND (reference sequence). CDR3 nucleotides: TGTGCCAGTAGTATAGATCCGGGACAGAATTCACCCCTCCACTTT. Its translation is CASSIDPGQNSPLHF.

About this clone: One end of the junction is discordant with germline, which a read error may explain. This sequence joins TRBV7-7 and TRBJ1-1, with a possible D match to TRBD1 (6 bases). The CDR3 loop spans 17 amino acids. Germline values: CDR1 SSHAT, CDR2 FNYEAQ (reference sequence). The CDR3 DNA follows: TGTGCTAGCAGCATACTTCGGAAGCGGGAGTGGGACACTGAAGCTTTCTTC. Protein: CASSILRKREWDTEAFF.

This clone has more than one count but fewer than ten. The chain joins TRBV6-5 to TRBJ2-7; D is perhaps TRBD2 (6 bases). The CDR3 has 15 residues. Per the germline V gene, CDR1 is MNHEY and CDR2 is SVGAGI. V was clipped by 2 bases and J by 4 bases, with 15 bases between them. CDR3 amino acids: CASSYRRGGLYEQYF. The CDR3 DNA follows: TGTGCCAGCAGTTACAGAAGGGGCGGACTATACGAGCAGTACTTC.

This clone was seen more than once but under ten times. This chain joins TRBV6-1 and TRBJ1-1; 7 nucleotides agree with TRBD1. J lost 1 base, V lost 1 base, and 6 bases had no gene match. The CDR3 runs to 16 residues. The germline gives CDR1 MNHNS, CDR2 SASEGT. DNA of the CDR3: TGTGCCAGCAGTGAAGGGAGGGGGCGGGGGAACACTGAAGCTTTCTTT. It yields the protein CASSEGRGRGNTEAFF.

J is TRBJ1-1 and V is TRBV6-1; TRBD1 matches 7 bases. Germline loops: CDR1 MNHNS, CDR2 SASEGT. CDR3 length: 11 residues. J gave up 12 bases and V 6 bases, and 7 bases lay outside the gene matches. The CDR3 DNA sequence: TGTGCCAGCAGAAAGGACAGGTTGTCTTTCTTT. This encodes CASRKDRLSFF.

This clone is termed medium-sized. The chain couples TRBV6-1 to TRBJ1-4, with a possible D match to TRBD1 (5 bases). CDR1 MNHNS and CDR2 SASEGT come from the germline V gene. This CDR3 comprises 14 residues. The V end was cut by 2 bases, the J end by 4 bases, with 8 bases between. Here the CDR3 reads CASSEWGLNEKLFF. The CDR3 DNA follows: TGTGCCAGCAGTGAATGGGGCCTTAATGAAAAACTGTTTTTT.

The chain couples TRBV20-1 to TRBJ2-7, with TRBD2 matching 12 bases. There are 15 residues in the CDR3. Germline CDR1 DFQATT, CDR2 SNEGSKA (reference sequence). V shed 5 bases, J shed 7 bases, and the junction held 12 bases outside the gene matches. CDR3 DNA: TGCAGTGCTTCTAAGGCTAGCGGGAGGGCCGGTGAGCAGTACGTC. Protein product: CSASKASGRAGEQYV.

By share, this clone ranks as large. V is TRBV11-2 and J is TRBJ2-4; 9 bases are a match to TRBD1. The V and J ends lost 5 bases and 7 bases, in that order; junction bases with no gene match: 12. The V gene's germline CDR1 is SGHAT and CDR2 FQNNGV. This CDR3 region has 16 residues. DNA for the CDR3: TGTGCCAGCAGCCCCATAATACAGGGGGCTCGGAACATTCAGTACTTC. Protein product: CASSPIIQGARNIQYF.

This clone rates as medium-sized. The chain combines TRBV7-8 with TRBJ2-2, with D hard to call. Trimming pared 1 base from V and 3 bases from J, leaving 3 bases between. The CDR3 contains 13 residues. Germline CDR1 SGHVS, CDR2 FQNEAQ. The CDR3 DNA sequence: TGTGCCAGCAGCTTAGTAGACACCGGGGAGCTGTTTTTT. Translating it yields CASSLVDTGELFF.

The V and J genes are TRBV27 and TRBJ2-3, with D possibly TRBD2 on 7 matching bases. This CDR3 is 14 amino acids long. Germline V gene data show CDR1 as MNHEY and CDR2 as SMNVEV (reference sequence). Trimming cost V 6 bases and J 0 bases, with 10 bases left between them. The CDR3 reads CASSRGASTDTQYF. The CDR3 nucleotides are TGTGCCAGCAGCCGGGGGGCGAGCACAGATACGCAGTATTTT.

The chain links TRBV11-2 to TRBJ2-1; D tentatively fits TRBD1 or TRBD2 (5 bases each). Trimming removed 1 base at V and 0 bases at J, with 7 bases between. The CDR3 covers 15 residues. Per germline, CDR1 SGHAT and CDR2 FQNNGV. The DNA for the CDR3 is TGTGCCAGCAGCTTAGTGGGGGTCTCCTACAATGAGCAGTTCTTC. Its protein product is CASSLVGVSYNEQFF.

This clone is labeled medium-sized. The V gene is TRBV19, the J gene TRBJ1-2; D gene uncertain. Trimming left V 3 bases short and J 5 bases short, with 13 bases between. This CDR3 is built from 14 residues. Germline CDR1 and CDR2: LNHDA and SQIVND (reference sequence). The CDR3 region has the DNA TGTGCCAGTAGTATCCTTGGCCGTGCTTATGGCTACACCTTC. The encoded protein is CASSILGRAYGYTF.